These 18 T cell receptor beta chains originate from one sample sequenced in a study of blood T cell repertoires in COVID-19 (dated by TCRdb to the early 2020s). The library was produced with the immunoSEQ multiplex PCR assay. Sourced from immuneACCESS, this table was stored by TCRdb with only in-frame sequences that have V and J called. A share of the clones is absent; for the studies checked, an unresolved V gene accounts for under half, and the remainder has no known explanation. Present in this sample are about 270,000 clones, about nine tenths of which were seen just once. Jointly, the top ten make up under 2.5% of the sample. Material for sequencing was peripheral blood. Receptors were obtained from a man aged 45-60 years with acute or convalescent COVID-19.

CDR3 residues: CASSFDGSGNQPQHF. The DNA for the CDR3 is TGTGCCAGCAGCTTCGACGGGAGCGGCAATCAGCCCCAGCATTTT. The V and J genes are TRBV5-6 and TRBJ1-5; D remains unclear. The CDR3 loop spans 15 amino acids. The V end was cut by 2 bases, the J end by 2 bases, with 11 bases between. Germline V gives CDR1 SGHDT, CDR2 YYEEEE.

The chain is built from TRBV2 and TRBJ2-2, with TRBD1 identical over 7 bases. The CDR3 consists of 15 residues. Germline lookup yields CDR1 SNHLY and CDR2 FYNNEI. V was clipped by 6 bases and J by 5 bases; unmatched bases: 9. The CDR3 nucleotides are TGTGCCAGCAGCATCAAAGGGGGCGCTACCGGGGAGCTGTTTTTT. It is translated as CASSIKGGATGELFF.

The V and J genes are TRBV25-1 and TRBJ1-6, with TRBD1 as a possible D gene (6 bases). Germline CDR1 MGHDK, CDR2 SYGVNS. V lost 3 bases and J lost 0, with 12 bases in between. This CDR3 region has 17 residues. CDR3 in amino acids: CASSEWTASSYNSPLHF. The CDR3 nucleotides read TGTGCCAGCAGTGAGTGGACAGCGAGCTCCTATAATTCACCCCTCCACTTT.

The chain has TRBV6-5 and TRBJ1-2; D is undetermined. Germline V lookup: CDR1 MNHEY, CDR2 SVGAGI. This CDR3 is built from 14 residues. V was shortened by 6 bases and J by 4 bases, with 15 bases between the two germline ends. The CDR3 loop reads CASSRTAGFYGYTF. The CDR3 DNA reads as TGTGCCAGCAGCCGGACCGCGGGGTTCTATGGCTACACCTTC.

This clone has only one observation. The V gene is TRBV6-5, the J gene TRBJ1-1; a possible D gene is TRBD1 (5 bases). The CDR3 is made up of 15 amino acids. V gave up 0 bases and J gave up 4 bases, with 12 bases separating them. Germline loops: CDR1 MNHEY, CDR2 SVGAGI. The CDR3 loop is CASSYSSGGTTEAFF. CDR3 DNA: TGTGCCAGCAGTTACTCGTCGGGGGGGACCACTGAAGCTTTCTTT.

The chain links TRBV30 to TRBJ2-2, with 8 bases fitting TRBD1. The CDR3 is made up of 16 amino acids. V trimming: 3 bases; J trimming: 5 bases; junction bases outside the gene matches: 11. CDR1 is GTSNPN and CDR2 is SVGIG in the germline V gene (reference sequence). The CDR3 is CAWSPDRGLATGELFF. CDR3 nucleotide sequence: TGTGCCTGGAGCCCCGACAGGGGATTGGCGACCGGGGAGCTGTTTTTT.

This chain uses TRBV20-1 with TRBJ1-5, with D maybe TRBD1 (5 bases). Trimming pared 3 bases from V and 3 bases from J, leaving 12 bases between. The germline V gene has CDR1 DFQATT and CDR2 SNEGSKA (reference sequence). This CDR3 contains 14 residues. The CDR3 loop is CSASKGQHNQPQHF. For the CDR3, the DNA is TGCAGTGCTAGTAAGGGGCAGCACAATCAGCCCCAGCATTTT.

The V gene is TRBV18, the J gene TRBJ2-7; no reliable D call. Trimming shortened V by 3 bases and J by 6 bases, and 12 bases separated the two germline ends. CDR1 is KGHSH, CDR2 LQKENI, per germline. The CDR3 runs to 13 residues. This chain's CDR3 is CASSPRQAVEQYF. DNA of the CDR3: TGTGCCAGCTCACCTCGGCAGGCTGTCGAGCAGTACTTC.

The chain combines TRBV6-5 with TRBJ2-7; 8 positions agree with TRBD1. The CDR3 sequence is 13 residues long. Trimming removed 6 bases from V and 5 bases from J; junction bases left unmatched: 6. The germline V gene has CDR1 MNHEY and CDR2 SVGAGI. CDR3 in DNA: TGTGCCAGCAGGTCAGGGGGCGACCACGAGCAGTACTTC. Residues: CASRSGGDHEQYF.

The chain couples TRBV7-8 to TRBJ2-1; the match to TRBD1 covers 7 bases. This CDR3 has 15 residues. The ends lost 5 bases at V and 8 bases at J; junction bases unmatched: 12. CDR1 and CDR2 from the germline V gene are SGHVS and FQNEAQ. The CDR3 DNA is TGTGCCAGCAGCACCCTGACAGGGTGGGTCTATGAGCAGTTCTTC. It is translated as CASSTLTGWVYEQFF.

The genes are TRBV19 and TRBJ1-5; no clear D gene. Germline CDR1 reads LNHDA; CDR2 reads SQIVND (reference sequence). Trimming stripped 6 bases from V and 0 bases from J, with 12 bases between. The length of the CDR3 is 15 residues. CDR3 DNA: TGTGCCAGTAGACCCCCCGGAGGTAGCAATCAGCCCCAGCATTTT. It codes for CASRPPGGSNQPQHF.

CDR3 in DNA: TGCGCCAGCAGCCACCGAATAGCGGGGGGCCCCTTAAACACCGGGGAGCTGTTTTTT. It yields the protein CASSHRIAGGPLNTGELFF. This chain joins TRBV4-1 and TRBJ2-2; 10 bases fit TRBD2. There are 19 residues in the CDR3. CDR1 and CDR2 (germline): MGHRA, YSYEKL. With 3 bases clipped from V and 2 bases from J, the junction kept 12 bases outside the gene matches.

The CDR3 protein is CASSDPGYNEQFF. The CDR3 bases are TGCGCCAGCAGTGACCCAGGGTACAATGAGCAGTTCTTC. The chain uses TRBV10-1 and TRBJ2-1, with D tentatively TRBD1 (5 bases). The germline CDR1 and CDR2 sequences are WNHNN and SYGVQD (reference sequence). This CDR3 contains 13 residues. The ends were cut back, 3 bases at V and 4 bases at J, with 7 bases in the middle.

J is TRBJ2-5 and V is TRBV9; TRBD2 aligns across 7 bases. CDR1 and CDR2 (germline): SGDLS, YYNGEE. The CDR3 runs to 13 residues. The V segment lost 10 bases and the J segment 1 base; nucleotides outside the gene matches: 7. The CDR3 DNA sequence: TGTGCCTCAGCCGCTAGCGGCCAAGAGACCCAGTACTTC. Translated, it gives CASAASGQETQYF.

V usage is TRBV6-6 and J usage is TRBJ1-1; possible D gene TRBD1, 5 bases. In germline, CDR1 is MNHNY, CDR2 SVGAGI (reference sequence). This CDR3 contains 16 residues. V shed 8 bases and J shed 1 base, with 20 bases lying between them. For the CDR3, the DNA is TGTGCCAGCCGTCCCGGGACTGCCCCGGGGAACACTGAAGCTTTCTTT. Translated, it gives CASRPGTAPGNTEAFF.

The V gene is TRBV19, the J gene TRBJ1-5, with D perhaps matching TRBD1 (6 bases). V was shortened by 4 bases and J by 6 bases, with 10 bases between the two germline ends. The germline V gene has CDR1 LNHDA and CDR2 SQIVND (reference sequence). CDR3 length: 13 residues. CDR3 coding DNA: TGTGCCAGTAGTAGGTCAGGGGTTCAGCCCCAGCATTTT. Translation: CASSRSGVQPQHF.

This clone has only one observation. The rearrangement links TRBV4-1 to TRBJ2-2; a weak D match, TRBD1 (6 bases). The CDR3 covers 15 residues. Per germline, CDR1 MGHRA and CDR2 YSYEKL. V was pared by 1 base and J by 4 bases, with 10 bases between. The CDR3 sequence is CASSQGGRGTGELFF. The CDR3 bases are TGCGCCAGCAGCCAAGGGGGGCGCGGCACCGGGGAGCTGTTTTTT.

J is TRBJ2-5 and V is TRBV2; 11 nucleotides agree with TRBD2. V shed 1 base, J shed 4 bases, and the junction held 2 bases outside the gene matches. Germline assignment: CDR1 SNHLY and CDR2 FYNNEI. This CDR3 spans 15 amino acids. The CDR3 is CASSEDSGGGETQYF. The CDR3 DNA sequence: TGTGCCAGCAGTGAAGATAGCGGGGGGGGAGAGACCCAGTACTTC.